Listed below are T cell receptor beta chains from one sample, sequenced in a study of beta chain features in type 1 diabetes. TCRdb's table, derived via immunoSEQ multiplex PCR, lists solely in-frame clones and lacks some. The sample includes fewer than 500,000 clones, roughly 13% of them seen just once. The sample comprised naive CD4+ T cells from blood. Receptors were obtained from a man between 25 and 39 years old in good health. Both conserved end residues are part of each CDR3. Fields, in order: J gene, D gene, V gene, clone size, CDR3 protein, CDR3 DNA. The D gene is left open where the match is weak. Clone size is shown for a subset of rows, as once, few, many or a class of expanded clone.

j_gene: TRBJ2-5; d_gene: NA; v_gene: TRBV7-9; abundance: once; CDR3aa: CASSLAGARVFDQYF; CDR3nt: TGTGCCAGCAGCTTAGCGGGGGCGCGGGTCTTTGACCAGTACTTC
j_gene: TRBJ2-3; d_gene: NA; v_gene: TRBV18; abundance: few; CDR3aa: CASSPLPGSSTDTQYF; CDR3nt: TGTGCCAGCTCACCCCTTCCGGGATCTAGCACAGATACGCAGTATTTT
j_gene: TRBJ2-1; d_gene: NA; v_gene: TRBV11-2; abundance: NA; CDR3aa: CASSRRDAYNEQFF; CDR3nt: TGTGCCAGCAGTCGCAGGGACGCCTACAATGAGCAGTTCTTC
j_gene: TRBJ1-3; d_gene: NA; v_gene: TRBV7-2; abundance: few; CDR3aa: CASSLGGYPGNTIYF; CDR3nt: TGTGCCAGCAGCTTAGGGGGGTACCCCGGGAACACCATATATTTT
j_gene: TRBJ1-5; d_gene: NA; v_gene: TRBV29-1; abundance: few; CDR3aa: CSVGAGNQPQHF; CDR3nt: TGCAGCGTTGGCGCAGGGAATCAGCCCCAGCATTTT
j_gene: TRBJ1-2; d_gene: NA; v_gene: TRBV2; abundance: NA; CDR3aa: CASSAPKSGQDTYGYTF; CDR3nt: TGTGCCAGCAGTGCCCCTAAATCGGGACAAGACACATATGGCTACACCTTC
j_gene: TRBJ2-6; d_gene: TRBD2; v_gene: TRBV7-2; abundance: NA; CDR3aa: CASSLGLAGAGANVLTF; CDR3nt: TGTGCCAGCAGCTTAGGACTAGCGGGGGCTGGGGCCAACGTCCTGACTTTC
j_gene: TRBJ2-5; d_gene: NA; v_gene: TRBV30; abundance: NA; CDR3aa: CAGSETRWETQYF; CDR3nt: TGTGCCGGGAGTGAAACCCGGTGGGAGACCCAGTACTTC
j_gene: TRBJ1-1; d_gene: NA; v_gene: TRBV20-1; abundance: few; CDR3aa: CSARGAFF; CDR3nt: TGCAGTGCTAGGGGAGCTTTCTTT
j_gene: TRBJ2-1; d_gene: TRBD1; v_gene: TRBV7-6; abundance: few; CDR3aa: CASSLWGQGVPYNEQFF; CDR3nt: TGTGCCAGCAGCTTATGGGGACAGGGGGTCCCCTACAATGAGCAGTTCTTC
j_gene: TRBJ2-5; d_gene: NA; v_gene: TRBV7-2; abundance: NA; CDR3aa: CASRGETQYF; CDR3nt: TGTGCCAGCCGGGGAGAGACCCAGTACTTC
j_gene: TRBJ1-6; d_gene: TRBD1; v_gene: TRBV6-5; abundance: NA; CDR3aa: CASSYSEGARSPLHF; CDR3nt: TGTGCCAGCAGTTACTCTGAGGGGGCTAGATCACCCCTCCACTTT
j_gene: TRBJ2-3; d_gene: TRBD1; v_gene: TRBV27; abundance: NA; CDR3aa: CASSIRGRHPGWVGTQSTDTQYF; CDR3nt: TGTGCCAGCAGTATCAGGGGGCGGCACCCTGGTTGGGTCGGCACACAAAGCACAGATACGCAGTATTTT
j_gene: TRBJ2-7; d_gene: TRBD1; v_gene: TRBV25-1; abundance: NA; CDR3aa: CASSAVGTGLYEQYF; CDR3nt: TGTGCCAGCAGCGCCGTCGGGACAGGGTTGTACGAGCAGTACTTC
j_gene: TRBJ2-3; d_gene: NA; v_gene: TRBV6-5; abundance: few; CDR3aa: CASSQTQSTDTQYF; CDR3nt: TGTGCCAGCAGCCAGACACAAAGCACAGATACGCAGTATTTT
j_gene: TRBJ2-1; d_gene: NA; v_gene: TRBV6-5; abundance: few; CDR3aa: CASSPGWSSYNEQFF; CDR3nt: TGTGCCAGCAGCCCAGGGTGGAGCTCCTACAATGAGCAGTTCTTC
j_gene: TRBJ1-2; d_gene: NA; v_gene: TRBV7-9; abundance: few; CDR3aa: CASSEENYGYTF; CDR3nt: TGTGCCAGCTCCGAGGAGAACTATGGCTACACCTTC
j_gene: TRBJ1-1; d_gene: TRBD1; v_gene: TRBV30; abundance: few; CDR3aa: CAWSRGQALGTEAFF; CDR3nt: TGTGCCTGGAGTAGGGGACAGGCCCTTGGGACTGAAGCTTTCTTT
j_gene: TRBJ2-3; d_gene: TRBD2; v_gene: TRBV18; abundance: NA; CDR3aa: CASSPQRGSTDTQYF; CDR3nt: TGTGCCAGCTCACCACAGCGGGGAAGCACAGATACGCAGTATTTT
j_gene: TRBJ2-1; d_gene: TRBD1; v_gene: TRBV29-1; abundance: NA; CDR3aa: CSVARTGNYNEQFF; CDR3nt: TGCAGCGTGGCTAGGACAGGAAACTACAATGAGCAGTTCTTC
j_gene: TRBJ2-2; d_gene: TRBD2; v_gene: TRBV7-2; abundance: NA; CDR3aa: CASSFEVLAGSPGELFF; CDR3nt: TGTGCCAGCAGCTTTGAAGTGCTAGCGGGGTCTCCCGGGGAGCTGTTTTTT
j_gene: TRBJ2-3; d_gene: TRBD2; v_gene: TRBV9; abundance: few; CDR3aa: CASSVSGGATDTQYF; CDR3nt: TGTGCCAGCAGCGTTAGCGGGGGGGCGACAGATACGCAGTATTTT
j_gene: TRBJ2-5; d_gene: TRBD2; v_gene: TRBV9; abundance: NA; CDR3aa: CASSAYRLAGGQETQYF; CDR3nt: TGTGCCAGCAGCGCATACCGACTAGCGGGAGGACAAGAGACCCAGTACTTC
j_gene: TRBJ2-5; d_gene: NA; v_gene: TRBV29-1; abundance: few; CDR3aa: CSVNLGGVETQYF; CDR3nt: TGCAGCGTGAACCTTGGGGGCGTGGAGACCCAGTACTTC
j_gene: TRBJ2-5; d_gene: NA; v_gene: TRBV7-2; abundance: many; CDR3aa: CASSGGETQYF; CDR3nt: TGTGCCAGCAGCGGTGGAGAGACCCAGTACTTC
j_gene: TRBJ2-1; d_gene: NA; v_gene: TRBV30; abundance: few; CDR3aa: CAWSPTWVDEQFF; CDR3nt: TGTGCCTGGAGCCCGACATGGGTCGATGAGCAGTTCTTC
j_gene: TRBJ1-1; d_gene: NA; v_gene: TRBV14; abundance: NA; CDR3aa: CASSQAAPGGTEAFF; CDR3nt: TGTGCCAGCAGCCAAGCGGCCCCGGGGGGCACTGAAGCTTTCTTT
j_gene: TRBJ2-3; d_gene: TRBD2; v_gene: TRBV14; abundance: few; CDR3aa: CASSFVHRGLAGGTDTQYF; CDR3nt: TGTGCCAGCAGCTTCGTCCATCGGGGACTAGCGGGAGGGACAGATACGCAGTATTTT
j_gene: TRBJ1-2; d_gene: NA; v_gene: TRBV25-1; abundance: NA; CDR3aa: CASSAPGTPDYGYTF; CDR3nt: TGTGCCAGCAGTGCTCCCGGGACGCCAGACTATGGCTACACCTTC
j_gene: TRBJ1-1; d_gene: NA; v_gene: TRBV7-9; abundance: NA; CDR3aa: CASTVTGQPDTEAFF; CDR3nt: TGTGCCAGCACCGTAACAGGGCAACCCGACACTGAAGCTTTCTTT
j_gene: TRBJ2-3; d_gene: NA; v_gene: TRBV6-6; abundance: NA; CDR3aa: CASSYGRSSFTDTQYF; CDR3nt: TGTGCCAGCAGTTACGGCCGGTCATCCTTCACAGATACGCAGTATTTT
j_gene: TRBJ2-2; d_gene: NA; v_gene: TRBV5-1; abundance: few; CDR3aa: CASSPSGERTGELFF; CDR3nt: TGCGCCAGCAGCCCGTCCGGGGAGCGCACCGGGGAGCTGTTTTTT
j_gene: TRBJ2-1; d_gene: TRBD2; v_gene: TRBV19; abundance: NA; CDR3aa: CASSISSGRAQEQFF; CDR3nt: TGTGCCAGTAGTATCTCTAGCGGGAGGGCCCAGGAGCAGTTCTTC
j_gene: TRBJ1-5; d_gene: NA; v_gene: TRBV15; abundance: NA; CDR3aa: CATSREGLRAQHF; CDR3nt: TGTGCCACCAGCAGAGAGGGGTTGAGGGCCCAGCATTTT
j_gene: TRBJ1-3; d_gene: NA; v_gene: TRBV30; abundance: NA; CDR3aa: CAWSVRGASGNTIYF; CDR3nt: TGTGCCTGGAGTGTACGCGGGGCCTCTGGAAACACCATATATTTT
j_gene: TRBJ1-4; d_gene: NA; v_gene: TRBV5-4; abundance: few; CDR3aa: CASSLTGHTNEKLFF; CDR3nt: TGTGCCAGCAGCTTGACGGGGCACACTAATGAAAAACTGTTTTTT
j_gene: TRBJ1-2; d_gene: NA; v_gene: TRBV7-2; abundance: few; CDR3aa: CASSLSPNRDYGYTF; CDR3nt: TGTGCCAGCAGCTTAAGTCCCAACCGCGACTATGGCTACACCTTC
j_gene: TRBJ1-2; d_gene: NA; v_gene: TRBV25-1; abundance: NA; CDR3aa: CASSDPPDYGYTF; CDR3nt: TGTGCCAGCAGTGACCCGCCGGACTATGGCTACACCTTC
j_gene: TRBJ2-1; d_gene: TRBD2; v_gene: TRBV9; abundance: few; CDR3aa: CASSVASSGYNEQFF; CDR3nt: TGTGCCAGCAGCGTAGCGTCTAGCGGATACAATGAGCAGTTCTTC
j_gene: TRBJ1-1; d_gene: NA; v_gene: TRBV29-1; abundance: NA; CDR3aa: CSADSEAFF; CDR3nt: TGCAGCGCCGACAGCGAAGCTTTCTTT
j_gene: TRBJ2-1; d_gene: NA; v_gene: TRBV7-6; abundance: few; CDR3aa: CASSLATGFNEQFF; CDR3nt: TGTGCCAGCAGCTTAGCGACGGGGTTCAATGAGCAGTTCTTC
j_gene: TRBJ2-5; d_gene: TRBD1; v_gene: TRBV5-8; abundance: NA; CDR3aa: CASKIRDRQETQYF; CDR3nt: TGTGCCAGCAAGATACGGGACAGGCAAGAGACCCAGTACTTC
j_gene: TRBJ1-1; d_gene: NA; v_gene: TRBV30; abundance: NA; CDR3aa: CAWSVQVNTEAFF; CDR3nt: TGTGCCTGGAGTGTGCAGGTGAACACTGAAGCTTTCTTT
j_gene: TRBJ2-5; d_gene: NA; v_gene: TRBV20-1; abundance: NA; CDR3aa: CSARERETQYF; CDR3nt: TGCAGTGCTAGAGAACGGGAGACCCAGTACTTC
j_gene: TRBJ2-7; d_gene: NA; v_gene: TRBV29-1; abundance: few; CDR3aa: CSVEVSGGTYEQYF; CDR3nt: TGCAGCGTTGAAGTTTCCGGGGGCACCTACGAGCAGTACTTC
j_gene: TRBJ1-2; d_gene: NA; v_gene: TRBV6-1; abundance: few; CDR3aa: CARGDALYGYTF; CDR3nt: TGTGCCAGAGGGGATGCCCTCTATGGCTACACCTTC
j_gene: TRBJ1-6; d_gene: TRBD1; v_gene: TRBV5-6; abundance: NA; CDR3aa: CASSLVAGQGLGNSPLHF; CDR3nt: TGTGCCAGCAGCTTGGTTGCTGGACAGGGATTAGGTAATTCACCCCTCCACTTT
j_gene: TRBJ2-3; d_gene: TRBD2; v_gene: TRBV4-1; abundance: NA; CDR3aa: CASSQVGGRIRDTQYF; CDR3nt: TGCGCCAGCAGCCAAGTGGGAGGGAGGATTCGAGATACGCAGTATTTT
j_gene: TRBJ2-3; d_gene: NA; v_gene: TRBV7-2; abundance: NA; CDR3aa: CASSLGPTNTQYF; CDR3nt: TGTGCCAGCAGCTTAGGGCCTACGAATACGCAGTATTTT
j_gene: TRBJ2-1; d_gene: TRBD2; v_gene: TRBV7-3; abundance: NA; CDR3aa: CASSPRPLAGGKSSYNEQFF; CDR3nt: TGTGCCAGCAGCCCACGTCCACTAGCGGGAGGCAAAAGCTCCTACAATGAGCAGTTCTTC
j_gene: TRBJ2-1; d_gene: NA; v_gene: TRBV6-1; abundance: NA; CDR3aa: CASSQGIGSSYNEQFF; CDR3nt: TGTGCCAGCAGTCAAGGGATAGGTAGCTCCTACAATGAGCAGTTCTTC
j_gene: TRBJ1-2; d_gene: NA; v_gene: TRBV6-5; abundance: few; CDR3aa: CASSPQGQDYGYTF; CDR3nt: TGTGCCAGCAGTCCGCAGGGGCAGGACTATGGCTACACCTTC
j_gene: TRBJ1-2; d_gene: TRBD1; v_gene: TRBV4-1; abundance: few; CDR3aa: CASSPVPGTANYGYTF; CDR3nt: TGCGCCAGCAGCCCAGTACCCGGGACAGCTAACTATGGCTACACCTTC
j_gene: TRBJ2-2; d_gene: NA; v_gene: TRBV5-1; abundance: once; CDR3aa: CASAPWLAGNTGELFF; CDR3nt: TGCGCCAGCGCCCCTTGGTTGGCTGGGAACACCGGGGAGCTGTTTTTT
j_gene: TRBJ1-2; d_gene: NA; v_gene: TRBV11-2; abundance: once; CDR3aa: CASSLAPERNYGYTF; CDR3nt: TGTGCCAGCAGCTTAGCTCCCGAACGGAACTATGGCTACACCTTC
j_gene: TRBJ2-5; d_gene: NA; v_gene: TRBV14; abundance: many; CDR3aa: CASSLFIGETQYF; CDR3nt: TGTGCCAGCAGCCTGTTCATCGGAGAGACCCAGTACTTC
j_gene: TRBJ2-3; d_gene: TRBD2; v_gene: TRBV6-5; abundance: NA; CDR3aa: CASSSPSGTTDTQYF; CDR3nt: TGTGCCAGCAGCTCTCCTAGCGGGACCACAGATACGCAGTATTTT